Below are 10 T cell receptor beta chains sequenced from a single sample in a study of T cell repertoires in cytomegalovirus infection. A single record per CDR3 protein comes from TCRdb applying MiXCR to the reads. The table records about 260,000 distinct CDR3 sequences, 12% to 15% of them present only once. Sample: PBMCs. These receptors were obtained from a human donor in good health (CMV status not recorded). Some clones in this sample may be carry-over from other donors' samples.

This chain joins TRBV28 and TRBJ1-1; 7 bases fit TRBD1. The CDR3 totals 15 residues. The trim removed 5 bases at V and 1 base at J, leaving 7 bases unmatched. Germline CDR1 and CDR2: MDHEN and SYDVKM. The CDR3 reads CASSPSGTENTEAFF. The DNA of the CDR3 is TGTGCCAGCAGTCCCTCCGGGACAGAGAACACTGAAGCTTTCTTT.

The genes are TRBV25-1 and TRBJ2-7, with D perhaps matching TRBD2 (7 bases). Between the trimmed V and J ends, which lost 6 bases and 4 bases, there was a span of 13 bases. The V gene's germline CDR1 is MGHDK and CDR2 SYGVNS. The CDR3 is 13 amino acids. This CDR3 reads CASRKGGGYEQYF. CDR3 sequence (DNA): TGTGCCAGCAGAAAAGGGGGGGGGTACGAGCAGTACTTC.

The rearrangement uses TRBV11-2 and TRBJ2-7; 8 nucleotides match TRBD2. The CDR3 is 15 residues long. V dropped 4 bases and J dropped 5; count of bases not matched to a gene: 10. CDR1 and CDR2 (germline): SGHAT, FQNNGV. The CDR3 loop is CASSSQAGELDEQYF. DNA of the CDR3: TGTGCCAGCAGCTCCCAAGCGGGGGAACTCGACGAGCAGTACTTC.

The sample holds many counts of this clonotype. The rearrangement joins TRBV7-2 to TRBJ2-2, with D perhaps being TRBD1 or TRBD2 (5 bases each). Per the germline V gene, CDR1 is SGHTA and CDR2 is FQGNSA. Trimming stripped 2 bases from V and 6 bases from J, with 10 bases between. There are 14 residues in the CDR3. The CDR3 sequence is CASSLPGTAGELFF. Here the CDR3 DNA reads TGTGCCAGCAGCTTACCCGGGACGGCCGGGGAGCTGTTTTTT. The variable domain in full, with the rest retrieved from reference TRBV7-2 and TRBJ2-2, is GAGVSQSPSNKVTEKGKDVELRCDPISGHTALYWYRQSLGQGLEFLIYFQGNSAPDKSGLPSDRFSAERTGGSVSTLTIQRTQQEDSAVYLCASSLPGTAGELFFGEGSRLTVL.

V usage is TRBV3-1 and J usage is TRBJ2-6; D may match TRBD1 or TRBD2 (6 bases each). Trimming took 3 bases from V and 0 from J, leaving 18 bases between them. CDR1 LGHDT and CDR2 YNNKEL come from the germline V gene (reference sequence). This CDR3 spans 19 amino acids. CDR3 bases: TGTGCCAGCAGCCACCCACGGGGGACAACTATCTCTGGGGCCAACGTCCTGACTTTC. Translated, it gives CASSHPRGTTISGANVLTF.

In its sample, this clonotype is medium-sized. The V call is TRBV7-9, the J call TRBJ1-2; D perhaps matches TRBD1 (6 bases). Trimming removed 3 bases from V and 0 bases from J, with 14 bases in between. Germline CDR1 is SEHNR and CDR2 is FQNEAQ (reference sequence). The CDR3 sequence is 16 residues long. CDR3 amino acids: CASSLDSILTNYGYTF. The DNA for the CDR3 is TGTGCCAGCAGCTTGGACAGCATCCTTACTAACTATGGCTACACCTTC.

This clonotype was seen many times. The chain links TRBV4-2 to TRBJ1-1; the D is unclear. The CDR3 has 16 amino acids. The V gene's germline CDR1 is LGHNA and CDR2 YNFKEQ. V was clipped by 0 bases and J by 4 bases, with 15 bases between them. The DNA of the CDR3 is TGTGCCAGCAGCCAAGATCGGGGTTGGGCGGGCACTGAAGCTTTCTTT. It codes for CASSQDRGWAGTEAFF.

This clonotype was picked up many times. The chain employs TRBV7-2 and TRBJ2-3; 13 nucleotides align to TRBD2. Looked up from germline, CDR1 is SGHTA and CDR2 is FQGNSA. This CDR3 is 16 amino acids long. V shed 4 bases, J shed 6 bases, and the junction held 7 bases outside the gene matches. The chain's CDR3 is CASSSGLAGVSDTQYF. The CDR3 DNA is TGTGCCAGCAGCTCCGGACTAGCGGGAGTATCGGATACGCAGTATTTT.

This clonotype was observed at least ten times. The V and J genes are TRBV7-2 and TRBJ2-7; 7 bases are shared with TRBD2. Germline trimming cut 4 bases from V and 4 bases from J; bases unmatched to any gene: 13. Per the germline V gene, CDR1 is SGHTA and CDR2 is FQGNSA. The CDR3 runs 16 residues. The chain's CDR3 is CASSSRAGDGWYEQYF. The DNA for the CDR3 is TGTGCCAGCAGCTCCCGGGCGGGAGATGGTTGGTACGAGCAGTACTTC.

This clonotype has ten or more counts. The CDR3 reads CASKGREGLNEQFF. The CDR3 DNA follows: TGTGCCAGCAAAGGGCGGGAGGGGCTTAATGAGCAGTTCTTC. This chain joins TRBV28 and TRBJ2-1; 9 nucleotides match TRBD2. Losses at the gene ends were 7 bases for V and 7 bases for J; bases not matched to a gene: 8. Germline CDR1 is MDHEN and CDR2 is SYDVKM. This CDR3 has 14 amino acids.